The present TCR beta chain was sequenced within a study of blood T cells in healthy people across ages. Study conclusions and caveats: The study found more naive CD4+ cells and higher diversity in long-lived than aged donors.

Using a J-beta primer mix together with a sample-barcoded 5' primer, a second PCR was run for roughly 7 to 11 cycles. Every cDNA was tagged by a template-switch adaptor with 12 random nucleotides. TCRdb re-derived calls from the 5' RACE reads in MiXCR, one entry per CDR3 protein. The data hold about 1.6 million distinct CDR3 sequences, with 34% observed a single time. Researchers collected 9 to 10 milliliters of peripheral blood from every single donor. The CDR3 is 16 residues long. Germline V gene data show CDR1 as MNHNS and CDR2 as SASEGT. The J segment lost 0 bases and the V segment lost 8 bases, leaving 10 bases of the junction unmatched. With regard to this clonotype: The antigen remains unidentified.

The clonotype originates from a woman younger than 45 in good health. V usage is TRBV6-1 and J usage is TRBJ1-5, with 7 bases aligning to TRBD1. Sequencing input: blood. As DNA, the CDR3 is TGTGCCAGCCTGGCAGGGGGGTACTATAGCAATCAGCCCCAGCATTTT. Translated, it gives CASLAGGYYSNQPQHF.